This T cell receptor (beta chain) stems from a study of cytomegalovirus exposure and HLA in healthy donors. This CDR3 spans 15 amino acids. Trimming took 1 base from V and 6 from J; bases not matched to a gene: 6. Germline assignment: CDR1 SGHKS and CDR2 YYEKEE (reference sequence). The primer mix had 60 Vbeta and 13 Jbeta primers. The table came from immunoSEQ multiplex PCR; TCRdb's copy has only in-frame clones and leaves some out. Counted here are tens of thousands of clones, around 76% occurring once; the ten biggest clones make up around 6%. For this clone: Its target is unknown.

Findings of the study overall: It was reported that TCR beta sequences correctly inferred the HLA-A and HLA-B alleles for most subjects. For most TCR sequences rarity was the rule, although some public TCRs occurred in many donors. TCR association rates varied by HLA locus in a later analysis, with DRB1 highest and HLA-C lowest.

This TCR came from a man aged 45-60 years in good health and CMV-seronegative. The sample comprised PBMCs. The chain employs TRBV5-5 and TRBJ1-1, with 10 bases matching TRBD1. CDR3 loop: CASSLQTGGWAEAFF. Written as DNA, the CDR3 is TGTGCCAGCAGCTTGCAGACAGGGGGCTGGGCTGAAGCTTTCTTT.